These 27 T cell receptor beta chains were all obtained from the same sample, sequenced in a study of cytomegalovirus exposure and HLA in healthy donors. The PCR made use of 60 Vbeta and 13 Jbeta primers. The table came from immunoSEQ multiplex PCR; TCRdb's copy has only in-frame clones and leaves some out. The top ten hold approximately 6.3% of the sample, which has roughly 120,000 clones, more than 65% seen once. Sequenced sample: PBMCs. All receptors come from a man between 18 and 35 years old in good health and CMV-seropositive.

The chain recombines TRBV11-3 with TRBJ1-1; possibly TRBD1 for D (6 bases). CDR1 and CDR2 (germline): SGHNT, YENEEA. The V gene lost 5 bases and the J gene lost 0 bases, with 13 bases spanning the gap. The CDR3 is 15 amino acids. CDR3 DNA: TGTGCCAGCAGCCCACAGGGTTCCATGAACACTGAAGCTTTCTTT. Its translation: CASSPQGSMNTEAFF.

The chain is built from TRBV19 and TRBJ2-7; 7 nucleotides align to TRBD1. The V and J ends lost 3 bases and 0 bases, in that order; junction bases with no gene match: 5. Germline assignment: CDR1 LNHDA and CDR2 SQIVND (reference sequence). The CDR3 is 15 residues long. The CDR3: CASSIGTDPSYEQYF. DNA of the CDR3: TGTGCCAGTAGTATCGGGACAGACCCCTCCTACGAGCAGTACTTC.

About this clone: An end of the junction differs from the germline gene, which may be a read error. The CDR3 DNA is TGTTCCAGCAGCCTTTCGGCCCAGGGGGCTGGTGGCTACACCTTC. As protein: CSSSLSAQGAGGYTF. V is TRBV7-9 and J is TRBJ1-2; 8 bases are a match to TRBD1. Germline assignment: CDR1 SEHNR and CDR2 FQNEAQ (reference sequence). This CDR3 is built from 15 residues. Looking up the rest from reference TRBV7-9 and TRBJ1-2 gives the full variable domain: DTGVSQNPRHKITKRGQNVTFRCDPISEHNRLYWYRQTLGQGPEFLTYFQNEAQLEKSRLLSDRFSAERPKGSFSTLEIQRTEQGDSAMYLCSSSLSAQGAGGYTFGSGTRLTVV.

The rearrangement uses TRBV19 and TRBJ1-5, with D possibly matching TRBD1 (5 bases). V shed 6 bases and J shed 3 bases, with 15 bases lying between them. CDR1 LNHDA and CDR2 SQIVND come from the germline V gene (reference sequence). CDR3 length equals 15 residues. CDR3 region: CASRGLQPFNQPQHF. The CDR3 DNA reads TGTGCCAGTAGGGGGCTGCAACCATTCAATCAGCCCCAGCATTTT. Looking up the rest from reference TRBV19 and TRBJ1-5 gives the full variable domain: DGGITQSPKYLFRKEGQNVTLSCEQNLNHDAMYWYRQDPGQGLRLIYYSQIVNDFQKGDIAEGYSVSREKKESFPLTVTSAQKNPTAFYLCASRGLQPFNQPQHFGDGTRLSIL.

The V and J genes are TRBV5-1 and TRBJ1-2; D remains unclear. Trimming took 1 base from V and 1 from J, leaving 8 bases between them. The germline V gene has CDR1 SGHRS and CDR2 YFSETQ. The CDR3 runs to 14 residues. CDR3 region: CASSLTDLNYGYTF. The CDR3 DNA reads as TGCGCCAGCAGCTTGACAGATCTTAACTATGGCTACACCTTC.

The rearrangement uses TRBV11-2 and TRBJ2-3, with D unresolved. Germline assignment: CDR1 SGHAT and CDR2 FQNNGV. This CDR3 region has 14 residues. Trimming took 1 base from V and 4 from J, leaving 9 bases between them. This chain's CDR3 is CASSLGSAADTQYF. The CDR3 DNA reads as TGTGCCAGCAGCTTAGGATCTGCGGCAGATACGCAGTATTTT.

The chain couples TRBV28 to TRBJ2-4; no definite D call. Trimming removed 6 bases from V and 2 bases from J, with 14 bases in between. The germline V gene has CDR1 MDHEN and CDR2 SYDVKM. The CDR3 has 15 amino acids. The CDR3 coding sequence is TGTGCCAGCAGCCCGGGTGCAGCCCCCAAAAACATTCAGTACTTC. It encodes CASSPGAAPKNIQYF.

This sequence joins TRBV11-3 and TRBJ2-1; the match to TRBD2 covers 14 bases. Germline V CDR1 and CDR2: SGHNT, YENEEA. V shed 4 bases, J shed 5 bases, and the junction held 13 bases outside the gene matches. The CDR3 is 19 amino acids. Here the CDR3 DNA reads TGTGCCAGCAGCTATTCCGGGACTAGCGGGAGTTTCGGCCACAATGAGCAGTTCTTC. Its protein product is CASSYSGTSGSFGHNEQFF.

The chain has TRBV6-1 and TRBJ1-1; 9 bases fit TRBD1. Trimming removed 7 bases from V and 4 bases from J; junction bases left unmatched: 4. Germline V gene sequence: CDR1 MNHNS, CDR2 SASEGT. CDR3 length: 13 amino acids. CDR3 protein: CASMGQGATEAFF. CDR3 in DNA: TGTGCCAGCATGGGACAGGGCGCCACTGAAGCTTTCTTT.

The V gene is TRBV5-6, the J gene TRBJ2-1; 10 bases map to TRBD2. The CDR3 is 17 amino acids. V was pared by 1 base and J by 2 bases, with 6 bases of the junction left unmatched. Germline CDR1 reads SGHDT; CDR2 reads YYEEEE. The CDR3 sequence is CASSLWETSGAYNEQFF. The CDR3 coding sequence is TGTGCCAGCAGCTTGTGGGAAACTAGCGGGGCCTACAATGAGCAGTTCTTC.

The chain recombines TRBV9 with TRBJ2-7, with 7 bases aligning to TRBD1. J lost 0 bases, V lost 3 bases, and 3 bases had no gene match. The CDR3 consists of 14 residues. Germline V gene data show CDR1 as SGDLS and CDR2 as YYNGEE. As DNA, the CDR3 is TGTGCCAGCAGCGAGGGACAGAGCTCCTACGAGCAGTACTTC. It yields the protein CASSEGQSSYEQYF.

This clone was picked up one time. One end of the junction fails to match germline, which may point to a read error. This chain links TRBV4-1 with TRBJ2-6, with D possibly matching TRBD2 (6 bases). The CDR3 is made up of 16 amino acids. Germline V lookup: CDR1 MGHRA, CDR2 YSYEKL. The CDR3 spells CASSQDEGTGANGLTF. CDR3 bases: TGCGCCAGCAGCCAAGATGAAGGGACTGGGGCCAACGGCCTGACTTTC.

V usage is TRBV5-1 and J usage is TRBJ2-4; 9 nucleotides agree with TRBD1. CDR1 and CDR2 (germline): SGHRS, YFSETQ. The CDR3 loop spans 14 amino acids. V shed 3 bases and J 8 bases; nucleotides not matched to a gene: 6. CDR3 in DNA: TGCGCCAGCAGCTCGGACAGGGGTGTGGACATTCAGTACTTC. Amino acids: CASSSDRGVDIQYF.

The chain is built from TRBV7-8 and TRBJ1-5; TRBD1 matches at 7 bases. V was clipped by 5 bases and J by 4 bases; unmatched bases: 8. The CDR3 is 15 residues long. Germline V gives CDR1 SGHVS, CDR2 FQNEAQ. The chain's CDR3 is CASSPLDRLNQPQHF. CDR3 sequence (DNA): TGTGCCAGCAGCCCCCTGGACAGGCTAAATCAGCCCCAGCATTTT.

The V gene is TRBV5-5, the J gene TRBJ2-4; a weak D match, TRBD2 (5 bases). Trimming took off 2 bases at V and 8 bases at J, with 17 bases between the two ends. This CDR3 comprises 15 residues. Germline CDR1 SGHKS, CDR2 YYEKEE (reference sequence). As DNA, the CDR3 is TGTGCCAGCAGCTTATCTAGCAAGCGTTTCGACATTCAGTACTTC. The encoded protein is CASSLSSKRFDIQYF.

The V and J genes are TRBV2 and TRBJ2-2, with a possible D match to TRBD2 (6 bases). V was shortened by 7 bases and J by 6 bases, with 15 bases between the two germline ends. Per the germline V gene, CDR1 is SNHLY and CDR2 is FYNNEI. The CDR3 contains 14 residues. The chain's CDR3 is CASTSSVSAGELFF. The CDR3 DNA reads as TGTGCCAGCACCTCTAGCGTGTCGGCCGGGGAGCTGTTTTTT.

In its sample, this clone was seen a few times. CDR3 residues: CATSRRGADEQYF. CDR3 DNA: TGTGCCACCAGCAGAAGGGGTGCGGACGAGCAGTACTTC. The V and J genes are TRBV15 and TRBJ2-7; a weak D match, TRBD1 (5 bases). The CDR3 contains 13 residues. Germline V gene lookup returns CDR1 LNHNV and CDR2 YYDKDF (reference sequence). Trimming pared 2 bases from V and 5 bases from J, leaving 10 bases between.

The chain uses TRBV28 and TRBJ2-3; 10 nucleotides agree with TRBD2. The CDR3 spans 14 residues. CDR1 is MDHEN, CDR2 SYDVKM, per germline. V trimming: 8 bases; J trimming: 4 bases; junction bases outside the gene matches: 6. The CDR3 region is CASSLAGESDTQYF. The CDR3, as DNA: TGTGCCAGCTCCCTAGCGGGAGAGTCAGATACGCAGTATTTT.

The V and J genes are TRBV4-1 and TRBJ1-2, with D maybe TRBD1 (6 bases). Germline lookup yields CDR1 MGHRA and CDR2 YSYEKL. The CDR3 is made up of 15 amino acids. V lost 0 bases to trimming and J lost 4 bases, with 12 bases between them. The CDR3 nucleotides read TGCGCCAGCAGCCAAGATCAGGACAGAATCTATGGCTACACCTTC. Translating it yields CASSQDQDRIYGYTF.

V and J are TRBV2 and TRBJ2-1, with D perhaps TRBD2 (5 bases). Trimming removed 6 bases at V and 5 bases at J, with 17 bases between. The germline V gene has CDR1 SNHLY and CDR2 FYNNEI. The CDR3 consists of 15 residues. This chain's CDR3 is CASSVTSHPNNEQFF. CDR3 in DNA: TGTGCCAGCAGCGTAACTAGTCACCCGAACAATGAGCAGTTCTTC.

The J gene is TRBJ2-7, the V gene TRBV28; 7 bases map to TRBD2. In germline, CDR1 is MDHEN, CDR2 SYDVKM. V was clipped by 10 bases and J by 2 bases; unmatched bases: 14. CDR3 length: 15 amino acids. CDR3 bases: TGTGCCAACAGCTGGAGCGGGGCGAAGGCCTACGAGCAGTACTTC. It encodes CANSWSGAKAYEQYF.

V and J are TRBV19 and TRBJ2-1; 9 bases match TRBD2. J was trimmed by 5 bases and V by 7 bases; bases with no gene match: 3. The CDR3 totals 13 residues. The V gene's germline CDR1 is LNHDA and CDR2 SQIVND (reference sequence). The CDR3 DNA is TGTGCCAGTAAAGTAGCGGGAGACAATGAGCAGTTCTTC. This codes for CASKVAGDNEQFF.

This sequence joins TRBV6-5 and TRBJ2-7; 8 positions agree with TRBD2. The CDR3 runs 14 residues. Germline lookup yields CDR1 MNHEY and CDR2 SVGAGI. The trim removed 0 bases at V and 2 bases at J, leaving 0 bases unmatched. CDR3 nucleotide sequence: TGTGCCAGCAGTTACTCTAGCGGGACCTACGAGCAGTACTTC. Translation: CASSYSSGTYEQYF.

The genes are TRBV10-2 and TRBJ1-4; the match to TRBD1 covers 9 bases. The CDR3 sequence is 12 residues long. Losses at the gene ends were 6 bases for V and 17 bases for J; bases not matched to a gene: 10. Germline values: CDR1 WSHSY, CDR2 SAAADI. CDR3 DNA: TGCGCCAGCAGGGATCCACAGGGGGCTGCATTTTTT. This gives the protein CASRDPQGAAFF.

The rearrangement links TRBV7-9 to TRBJ2-7; the D gene is possibly TRBD2 (6 bases). This CDR3 has 17 residues. Trimming stripped 3 bases from V and 3 bases from J, with 21 bases between. The germline CDR1 and CDR2 sequences are SEHNR and FQNEAQ (reference sequence). DNA of the CDR3: TGTGCCAGCAGCTTGGCCCCCCCCGGGACTGTAGTCTACGAGCAGTACTTC. Translated: CASSLAPPGTVVYEQYF. The full variable domain, in which reference TRBV7-9 and TRBJ2-7 provide the parts outside the CDR3, is DTGVSQNPRHKITKRGQNVTFRCDPISEHNRLYWYRQTLGQGPEFLTYFQNEAQLEKSRLLSDRFSAERPKGSFSTLEIQRTEQGDSAMYLCASSLAPPGTVVYEQYFGPGTRLTVT.

The table lists this clone with a few counts. The chain carries TRBV10-3 and TRBJ1-1; D might be TRBD1 (6 bases). This CDR3 contains 13 residues. Germline CDR1 ENHRY, CDR2 SYGVKD. Deletions cut 4 bases from V and 4 bases from J, with 10 bases between. CDR3: CAISADRFTEAFF. Written as DNA, the CDR3 is TGTGCCATCAGTGCCGACAGGTTCACTGAAGCTTTCTTT.

V usage is TRBV2 and J usage is TRBJ2-1, with D possibly TRBD1 on 6 matching bases. Germline values: CDR1 SNHLY, CDR2 FYNNEI. This CDR3 contains 15 residues. The germline V and J ends were trimmed by 4 bases and 6 bases, with 16 bases remaining between them. The CDR3 loop is CASSGQTGFRNEQFF. The DNA for the CDR3 is TGTGCCAGCAGTGGTCAGACAGGATTTCGCAATGAGCAGTTCTTC.